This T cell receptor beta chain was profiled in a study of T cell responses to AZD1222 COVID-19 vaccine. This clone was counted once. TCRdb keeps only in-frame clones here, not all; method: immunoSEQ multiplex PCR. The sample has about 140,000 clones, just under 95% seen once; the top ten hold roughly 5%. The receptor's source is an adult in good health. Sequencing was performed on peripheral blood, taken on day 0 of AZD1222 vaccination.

The CDR3 is CASSLDHSPLHF. The CDR3, as DNA: TGTGCCAGCAGTTTGGACCATTCACCCCTCCACTTT. The gene calls are TRBV27 and TRBJ1-6; D call uncertain. Trimming removed 3 bases at V and 8 bases at J, with 5 bases between. This CDR3 is built from 12 residues. Germline loops: CDR1 MNHEY, CDR2 SMNVEV (reference sequence).